One T cell receptor (beta chain) is described in this entry. Sequencing used immunoSEQ multiplex PCR; TCRdb keeps in-frame clones, though not all of them. This repertoire shows some 2.1 million clones, around 93% found once; its top ten account for roughly 1.7%. This sample was taken from a study of shared clonotypes between healthy human individuals. V was shortened by 6 bases and J by 3 bases, with 14 bases between the two germline ends. Per the germline V gene, CDR1 is MNHEY and CDR2 is SMNVEV (reference sequence). This CDR3 contains 14 residues. Terminally differentiated effector memory CD45RA+ cells were excluded by CCR7 positive selection of CD45RO-negative cells.

The sequence came from a man in his late teens or twenties in good health. Some clones in this sample may be carry-over from other donors' samples. The rearrangement joins TRBV27 to TRBJ1-1; D is undetermined. The sequenced sample was naive CD8+ T cells from PBMCs. This CDR3 is CASRRVGVYTEAFF. Here the CDR3 DNA reads TGTGCCAGCAGGAGGGTCGGGGTATACACTGAAGCTTTCTTT.